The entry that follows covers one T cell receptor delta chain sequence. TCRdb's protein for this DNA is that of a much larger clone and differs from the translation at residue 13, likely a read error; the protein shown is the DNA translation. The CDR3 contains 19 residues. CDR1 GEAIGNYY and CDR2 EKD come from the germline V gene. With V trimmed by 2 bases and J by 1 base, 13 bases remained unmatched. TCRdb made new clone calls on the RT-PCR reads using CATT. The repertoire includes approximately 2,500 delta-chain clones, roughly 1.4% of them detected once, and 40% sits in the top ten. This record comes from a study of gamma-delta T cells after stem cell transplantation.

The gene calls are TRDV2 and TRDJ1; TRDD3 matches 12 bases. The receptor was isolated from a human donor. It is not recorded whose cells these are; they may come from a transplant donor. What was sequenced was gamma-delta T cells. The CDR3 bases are TGTGCCTGTGACAATTTACTGGGGGATACCCGTTTGGCCACCGATAAACTCATCTTT. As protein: CACDNLLGDTRLATDKLIF.